This TCR beta chain was captured by sequencing in a study of OX40 agonist ivuxolimab in advanced cancers. Looking at the study overall: Ivuxolimab was an agonistic, fully human IgG2 monoclonal antibody directed against OX40 (CD134), a costimulatory receptor. The paper reports the monotherapy dose-escalation portion (N ≈ 50 patients) of the phase I ivuxolimab trial. Prior anti-PD-1, anti-PD-L1 or anti-CTLA-4 therapy was permitted, and 40% of dose-escalation patients had received checkpoint inhibitors. In the dose-escalation cohort, approximately 80% of patients were male, and the mean age was roughly 60 years with a range of about 20 to 80. Intravenous ivuxolimab was administered to patients every 2 weeks at six dose levels: 0.01, 0.1, 0.3, 1.5, 3 and 10 mg/kg. Three dose-escalation patients achieved partial responses, one with hepatocellular carcinoma and two with cutaneous melanoma. Peripheral TCRbeta sequencing was intended to test whether TCR sequence diversity was altered and clonal T-cell expansion was caused by ivuxolimab. Of the roughly 54 patients in dose escalation, some 20 had hepatocellular carcinoma, roughly 15 had melanoma, 9 had renal cell carcinoma and 9 had head and neck cancer. General study outcomes and caveats: After ivuxolimab, expanded clones were on average more numerous among CD8+ T cells than among CD4+ T cells. The antigen specificity of the peripheral T cells that underwent clonal expansion was not determined. Low levels of normalized T-cell clonal expansion were also shown by some nonresponding patients. At doses of 0.1 to 3.0 mg/kg, clonal expansion of both CD4+ and CD8+ T cells in blood was seen between baseline and week 6. Partial responders in the 0.1-3.0 mg/kg groups had among the lowest normalized peripheral clonal expansion, especially among CD8+ T cells.

CDR1 and CDR2 were assigned from the germline V gene as MNHEY and SVGAGI. The germline V and J ends show losses of 7 bases and 7 bases respectively, and no gene match explains 7 bases of the junction. CDR3 length: 13 amino acids, cysteine to phenylalanine. Only the CDR3 part of the read is kept: 39 bases, read in frame from the first base. On this clone itself: Its antigen remains undetermined. Per-base quality was not reported, and no clone a single base away is much larger than it.

Genomic DNA was isolated from the sorted cells so that the TCRbeta CDR3 region could be sequenced. The immunoSEQ Assay was used for sequencing of TCRbeta CDR3 regions. TCRdb took over this immuneACCESS table, retaining in-frame rearrangements with V and J assigned. Such tables are incomplete; in checked studies, under half of the missing clones stem from an unresolved V gene, and the remainder is unexplained. This sample lists tens of thousands of clones; over 75% were detected once. The top ten clonotypes cover around 1% of the sample. The trial excluded patients who had a history of autoimmune disease or were on systemic immunosuppression. Peripheral blood for TCR sequencing was collected from all dose cohorts at baseline, on cycle 4 day 1, and on cycle 7 day 1. Samples were obtained from an open-label, multicenter, first-in-human phase I dose-escalation trial of ivuxolimab. Adults with locally advanced or metastatic melanoma, renal cell, hepatocellular, or head and neck squamous cell carcinoma were enrolled in the trial. Before TCR sequencing, CD4+ T cells and CD8+ T cells from peripheral blood were sorted into separate populations.

The material sequenced was CD4+ or CD8+ T cells sorted from blood, taken in a trial of the OX40 agonist ivuxolimab. This clonotype was sampled from an adult with an advanced solid tumor such as melanoma, head and neck, liver or kidney cancer. The rearranged segments are TRBV6-5 and TRBJ1-5; TRBD1 fits 7 bases in the junction. The DNA reads as follows: TGTGCCAGCACGACACAGGGGCGACAGCCCCAGCATTTT. Its protein is CASTTQGRQPQHF.